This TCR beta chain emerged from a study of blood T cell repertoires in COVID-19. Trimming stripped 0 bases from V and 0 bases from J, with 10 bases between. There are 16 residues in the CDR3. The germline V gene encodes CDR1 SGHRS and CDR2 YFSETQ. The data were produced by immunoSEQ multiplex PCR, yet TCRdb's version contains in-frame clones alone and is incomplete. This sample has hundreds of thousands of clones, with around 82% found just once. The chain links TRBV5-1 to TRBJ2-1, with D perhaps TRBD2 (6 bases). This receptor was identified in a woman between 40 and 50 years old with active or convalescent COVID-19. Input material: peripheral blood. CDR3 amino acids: CASSLGGAGSYNEQFF. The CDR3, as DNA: TGCGCCAGCAGCTTGGGCGGGGCCGGCTCCTACAATGAGCAGTTCTTC.